This TCR beta chain is from a study of T cell changes during pregnancy in multiple sclerosis. Trimming pared 6 bases from V and 4 bases from J, leaving 15 bases between. In germline, CDR1 is LNHDA, CDR2 SQIVND (reference sequence). This CDR3 has 14 amino acids. Sequencing was performed with immunoSEQ multiplex PCR; in TCRdb, only in-frame clones are kept and a portion is missing. The table has approximately 92,000 clones, 80% to 95% seen once. This TCR came from a female donor with multiple sclerosis, enrolled in a pregnancy study. Specimen: peripheral blood, collected after pregnancy. The V and J genes are TRBV19 and TRBJ1-1; D gene ambiguous. The DNA of the CDR3 is TGTGCCAGTAGCTGGGGAGCGTTTGCCACTGAAGCTTTCTTT. This sequence encodes CASSWGAFATEAFF.